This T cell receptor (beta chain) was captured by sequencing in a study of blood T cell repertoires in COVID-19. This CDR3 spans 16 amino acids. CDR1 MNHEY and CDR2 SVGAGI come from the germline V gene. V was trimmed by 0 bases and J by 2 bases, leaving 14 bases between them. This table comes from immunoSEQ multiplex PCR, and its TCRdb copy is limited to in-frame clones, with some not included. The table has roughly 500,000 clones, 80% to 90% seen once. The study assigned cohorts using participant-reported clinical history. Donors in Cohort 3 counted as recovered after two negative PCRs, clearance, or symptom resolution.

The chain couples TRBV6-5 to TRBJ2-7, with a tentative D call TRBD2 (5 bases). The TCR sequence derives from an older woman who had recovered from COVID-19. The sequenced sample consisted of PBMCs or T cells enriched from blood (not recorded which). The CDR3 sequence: CASSYSRTVRAYEQYF. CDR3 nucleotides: TGTGCCAGCAGTTACTCCCGGACGGTGAGGGCCTACGAGCAGTACTTC.